The T cell receptor (beta chain) under discussion was sequenced for a study of T cells in Graves' hyperthyroidism and ophthalmopathy. Germline CDR1 MGHDK, CDR2 SYGVNS. The ends lost 5 bases at V and 6 bases at J; junction bases unmatched: 5. The CDR3 runs 13 residues. What was amplified from RNA transcripts were TCR beta CDR3 regions. Using the HTBI primer set, a first-round RT-PCR was run on the TCR CDR3. TCRdb used MiXCR to reprocess the multiplex PCR reads, holding one entry per CDR3 protein. The table includes 300,000 to 500,000 distinct CDR3 sequences, 11% to 15% detected once. Sequencing was done on a sample of blood. The TCR sequence derives from a man aged 45-65 years with Graves' ophthalmopathy. The chain links TRBV25-1 to TRBJ2-3; 7 bases are a match to TRBD2. CDR3: CASSLAVYDTQYF. CDR3 DNA: TGTGCCAGCAGTCTAGCGGTGTACGATACGCAGTATTTT.